This T cell receptor (beta chain) was captured by sequencing in a study of blood T cell repertoires in COVID-19. The CDR3 totals 15 residues. Germline trimming cut 6 bases from V and 10 bases from J; bases unmatched to any gene: 17. Germline CDR1 and CDR2: MNHEY and SVGEGT. The table came from immunoSEQ multiplex PCR; TCRdb's copy has only in-frame clones and leaves some out. The sample contains roughly 120,000 clones, approximately 90% of which appear only once. The sample was peripheral blood. The gene calls are TRBV6-2 or TRBV6-3 and TRBJ1-1; 7 bases fit TRBD1. This TCR was sampled from a human donor in a cohort sampled during active COVID-19. CDR3: CASSQPTGAQPVAFF. As DNA, the CDR3 is TGTGCCAGCAGCCAACCTACAGGGGCCCAGCCGGTAGCTTTCTTT.